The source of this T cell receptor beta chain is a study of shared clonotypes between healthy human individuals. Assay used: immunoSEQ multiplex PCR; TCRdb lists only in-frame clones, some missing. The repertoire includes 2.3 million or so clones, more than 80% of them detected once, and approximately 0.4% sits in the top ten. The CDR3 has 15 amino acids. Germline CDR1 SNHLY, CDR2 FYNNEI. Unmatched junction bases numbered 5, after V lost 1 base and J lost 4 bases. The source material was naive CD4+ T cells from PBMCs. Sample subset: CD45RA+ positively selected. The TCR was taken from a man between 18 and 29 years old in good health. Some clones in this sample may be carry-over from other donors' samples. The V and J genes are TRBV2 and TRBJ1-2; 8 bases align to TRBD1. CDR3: CASSEGQGAPYGYTF. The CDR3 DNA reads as TGTGCCAGCAGTGAAGGGCAGGGGGCGCCCTATGGCTACACCTTC.